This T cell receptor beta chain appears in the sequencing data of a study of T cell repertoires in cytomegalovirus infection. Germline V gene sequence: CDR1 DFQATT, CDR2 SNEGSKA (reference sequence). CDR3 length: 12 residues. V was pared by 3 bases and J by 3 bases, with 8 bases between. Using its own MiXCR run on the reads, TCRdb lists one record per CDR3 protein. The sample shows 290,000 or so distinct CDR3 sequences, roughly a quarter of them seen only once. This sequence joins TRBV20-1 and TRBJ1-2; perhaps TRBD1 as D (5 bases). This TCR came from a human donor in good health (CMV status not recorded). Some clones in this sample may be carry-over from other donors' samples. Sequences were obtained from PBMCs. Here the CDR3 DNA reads TGCAGTGCTAGTGACAGCTACTATGGCTACACCTTC. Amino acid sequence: CSASDSYYGYTF.